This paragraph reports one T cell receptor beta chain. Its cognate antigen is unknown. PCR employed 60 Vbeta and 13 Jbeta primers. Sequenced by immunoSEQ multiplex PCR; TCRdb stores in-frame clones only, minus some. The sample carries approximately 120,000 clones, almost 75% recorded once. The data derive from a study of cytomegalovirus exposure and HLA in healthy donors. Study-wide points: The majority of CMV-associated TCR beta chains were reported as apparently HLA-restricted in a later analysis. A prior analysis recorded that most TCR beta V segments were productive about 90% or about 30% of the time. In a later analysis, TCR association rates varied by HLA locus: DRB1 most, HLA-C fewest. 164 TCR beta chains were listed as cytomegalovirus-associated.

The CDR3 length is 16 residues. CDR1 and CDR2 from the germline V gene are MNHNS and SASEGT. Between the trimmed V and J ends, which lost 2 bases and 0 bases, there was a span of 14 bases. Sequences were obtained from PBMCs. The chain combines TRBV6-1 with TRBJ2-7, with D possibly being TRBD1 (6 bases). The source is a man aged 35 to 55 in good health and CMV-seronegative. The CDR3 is CASSEYHRAGSYEQYF. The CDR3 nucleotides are TGTGCCAGCAGTGAATATCACAGGGCCGGCTCCTACGAGCAGTACTTC.